Shown below are 10 T cell receptor beta chains from a single sample sequenced in a study of T cell responses to AZD1222 COVID-19 vaccine (dated by TCRdb to about 2021). Per the publication, the time point label means: baseline before first vaccination. Library prep was done by the immunoSEQ multiplex PCR assay. As stored in TCRdb, this immuneACCESS dataset retains in-frame rearrangements with V and J assigned. A fraction of the clones does not appear; measured against another copy, unresolved V genes explain less than half of the discrepancy, and the remainder lacks a known reason. This sample gives approximately 180,000 clones in total; around 94% of them show up just once. The ten largest clones add up to less than 3% of the sample. The starting material was peripheral blood, obtained on day 0 of AZD1222 vaccination. The receptors derive from an adult in good health.

The chain employs TRBV7-9 and TRBJ1-3; 8 bases fit TRBD1. The CDR3 is 17 residues long. Germline loops: CDR1 SEHNR, CDR2 FQNEAQ (reference sequence). The junction had 12 bases not matched to a gene; V was cut back by 6 bases and J by 2 bases. CDR3 nucleotides: TGTGCCAGCAGATCCGGACAGGGAGGTGTAACTGGAAACACCATATATTTT. Amino acids: CASRSGQGGVTGNTIYF.

The chain recombines TRBV30 with TRBJ2-2; weak D call: TRBD2 (7 bases). Looked up from germline, CDR1 is GTSNPN and CDR2 is SVGIG (reference sequence). Trimming took off 4 bases at V and 2 bases at J, with 11 bases between the two ends. This CDR3 spans 14 amino acids. This CDR3 is CAWNRGANTGELFF. CDR3 DNA sequence: TGTGCCTGGAACCGGGGGGCTAACACCGGGGAGCTGTTTTTT.

This chain connects TRBV7-9 to TRBJ2-1, with 13 bases fitting TRBD2. CDR3 length: 18 amino acids. The V segment lost 4 bases and the J segment 2 bases; nucleotides outside the gene matches: 8. The germline CDR1 and CDR2 sequences are SEHNR and FQNEAQ (reference sequence). CDR3 residues: CASSSESTSGRAYNEQFF. Here the CDR3 DNA reads TGTGCCAGCAGCTCGGAATCAACTAGCGGGAGGGCCTACAATGAGCAGTTCTTC.

The chain joins TRBV2 to TRBJ2-2, with a tentative D call TRBD2 (5 bases). Trimming removed 2 bases at V and 5 bases at J, with 9 bases between. CDR3 size: 14 residues. The germline gives CDR1 SNHLY, CDR2 FYNNEI. In nucleotides, the CDR3 is TGTGCCAGCAGTGAAACGGTAGCGACCGGGGAGCTGTTTTTT. Protein: CASSETVATGELFF.

The V and J genes are TRBV18 and TRBJ2-7; 11 bases are shared with TRBD1. Trimming took 3 bases from V and 6 from J; bases not matched to a gene: 7. Germline V gene data show CDR1 as KGHSH and CDR2 as LQKENI. CDR3 length: 15 residues. CDR3 coding DNA: TGTGCCAGCTCACCCACCGGGACAGGGGGTTCCGAGCAGTACTTC. Its translation: CASSPTGTGGSEQYF.

The chain joins TRBV5-4 to TRBJ2-2, with no clear D. Germline V gene lookup returns CDR1 SGHNT and CDR2 YYREEE (reference sequence). Trimming stripped 7 bases from V and 1 base from J, with 8 bases between. This CDR3 region has 13 residues. The CDR3 loop is CASQNRNTGELFF. CDR3 coding DNA: TGTGCCAGCCAGAACAGGAACACCGGGGAGCTGTTTTTT.

V is TRBV6-5 and J is TRBJ2-3; a weak D match, TRBD2 (5 bases). The CDR3 spans 13 residues. Germline V gene sequence: CDR1 MNHEY, CDR2 SVGAGI. Trimming removed 6 bases at V and 4 bases at J, with 11 bases between. The CDR3 DNA is TGTGCCAGCAGCAGACTAATCCCAGATACGCAGTATTTT. It specifies CASSRLIPDTQYF.

The CDR3 spells CASSLGRDRGNEQYF. The CDR3 DNA sequence: TGTGCCAGCAGCTTAGGGAGGGACAGGGGGAACGAGCAGTACTTC. The chain is built from TRBV7-9 and TRBJ2-7; 11 positions match TRBD1. The CDR3 spans 15 residues. V was pared by 1 base and J by 5 bases, with 4 bases of the junction left unmatched. Germline CDR1 and CDR2: SEHNR and FQNEAQ (reference sequence).

The chain combines TRBV5-1 with TRBJ1-1; D may be TRBD1 (5 bases). Germline V gene lookup returns CDR1 SGHRS and CDR2 YFSETQ. V was clipped by 2 bases and J by 7 bases, with 12 bases between them. This CDR3 spans 13 amino acids. The CDR3 coding sequence is TGCGCCAGCAGCTTAGGGGCCAATAATGAAGCTTTCTTT. Its protein is CASSLGANNEAFF. The whole variable domain, filled in from reference TRBV5-1 and TRBJ1-1, reads KAGVTQTPRYLIKTRGQQVTLSCSPISGHRSVSWYQQTPGQGLQFLFEYFSETQRNKGNFPGRFSGRQFSNSRSEMNVSTLELGDSALYLCASSLGANNEAFFGQGTRLTVV.

A single count supports this clone. J is TRBJ1-1 and V is TRBV7-8, with a tentative D call TRBD1 (6 bases). V was shortened by 5 bases and J by 0 bases, with 19 bases between the two germline ends. The CDR3 extends over 17 amino acids. CDR1 is SGHVS, CDR2 FQNEAQ, per germline. The CDR3 protein is CASSPRAGATLNTEAFF. CDR3 coding DNA: TGTGCCAGCAGCCCCCGGGCGGGGGCGACGTTGAACACTGAAGCTTTCTTT.